Described below is a single T cell receptor beta chain sequence and its context. V was shortened by 6 bases and J by 6 bases, with 11 bases between the two germline ends. Germline V CDR1 and CDR2: SNHLY, FYNNEI. The CDR3 is 13 amino acids. This record belongs to a study of blood T cell repertoires in COVID-19. Turning to the study itself: Both acute and convalescent COVID-19 samples were obtained from the United States, Italy and Spain.

Original analysis: From reference gene primer amplification, estimates of nucleated cell counts were derived. Data came from immunoSEQ multiplex PCR; TCRdb stores just in-frame clones and leaves some out. That table supplies the V and J calls and clone size; D and trimming were determined from the DNA. The sample has 200,000 or so clones; 86% are singletons. The chain has TRBV2 and TRBJ2-2; perhaps TRBD1 as D (6 bases). The specimen sequenced was PBMCs or T cells enriched from blood (not recorded which). The clonotype was recovered from a woman aged 40 to 50 with acute COVID-19. The CDR3 DNA sequence: TGTGCCAGCAGCACAGGGTTGGCCGGGGAGCTGTTTTTT. It specifies CASSTGLAGELFF.